A single sample is the source of the 17 T cell receptor beta chains below, sequenced in a study of blood T cell repertoires in COVID-19. Only in-frame clones appear in the TCRdb table, and some are missing; sequencing was by immunoSEQ multiplex PCR. The sample shows 150,000 to 200,000 clones, around nine tenths of them seen only once. The sequencing input was peripheral blood. The receptor set was obtained from a man between 18 and 35 years old with active or convalescent COVID-19.

The V and J genes are TRBV28 and TRBJ2-1; D possibly corresponds to TRBD2 (5 bases). The CDR3 is made up of 13 amino acids. The germline V gene encodes CDR1 MDHEN and CDR2 SYDVKM. With 5 bases removed from V and 5 bases from J, the gap between germline ends came to 10 bases. The CDR3 is CASSLDGDNEQFF. The CDR3 nucleotides are TGTGCCAGCAGTCTGGACGGGGACAATGAGCAGTTCTTC.

Here the CDR3 reads CASNQGSGNTIYF. The CDR3 DNA reads as TGCGCCAGCAACCAGGGGTCCGGAAACACCATATATTTT. The V gene is TRBV10-2, the J gene TRBJ1-3; a possible D gene is TRBD1 (6 bases). Between the trimmed V and J ends, which lost 7 bases and 4 bases, there was a span of 11 bases. CDR1 and CDR2 from the germline V gene are WSHSY and SAAADI. The CDR3 spans 13 residues.

The chain has TRBV7-8 and TRBJ2-6; perhaps TRBD1 as D (5 bases). The CDR3 extends over 17 amino acids. V dropped 3 bases and J dropped 0 bases, with 12 bases sitting between them. Germline CDR1 and CDR2: SGHVS and FQNEAQ. The CDR3 DNA is TGTGCCAGCAGCTTTGTGGCAGGGCTCTCTGGGGCCAACGTCCTGACTTTC. Its translation: CASSFVAGLSGANVLTF.

This clone was detected only once. This chain connects TRBV19 to TRBJ1-1, with D uncertain. CDR3 size: 14 residues. Trimming left V 5 bases short and J 4 bases short, with 14 bases between. The germline V gene has CDR1 LNHDA and CDR2 SQIVND (reference sequence). The CDR3 loop reads CASSPVVGGTEAFF. CDR3 nucleotide sequence: TGTGCCAGTAGTCCGGTTGTTGGAGGCACTGAAGCTTTCTTT.

The chain uses TRBV2 and TRBJ1-1, with D possibly being TRBD1 (5 bases). Germline assignment: CDR1 SNHLY and CDR2 FYNNEI. The CDR3 loop spans 12 amino acids. V lost 7 bases and J lost 7, with 13 bases in between. In DNA form, the CDR3 reads TGTGCCAGCACAGACAGAGCCTTTGAAGCTTTCTTT. It yields the protein CASTDRAFEAFF.

V and J are TRBV21-1 and TRBJ1-2. TRBV21-1 is classified as a pseudogene. The CDR3 has 13 amino acids. The CDR3 reads CASPPEGSPRECF. DNA of the CDR3: TGTGCCAGCCCTCCGGAGGGCTCCCCGAGGGAATGCTTC.

The J gene is TRBJ2-3, the V gene TRBV12-3 or TRBV12-4; D may be TRBD1 (5 bases). V gave up 6 bases and J gave up 7 bases, with 8 bases separating them. The CDR3 has 11 amino acids. The CDR3 coding sequence is TGTGCCAGCAGCCAGGGCAATACGCAGTATTTT. This translates into CASSQGNTQYF.

The V and J genes are TRBV3-1 (or the pseudogene TRBV3-2) and TRBJ2-7; D remains unclear. From germline, CDR1 is LGHDT and CDR2 YNNKEL (reference sequence). The CDR3 totals 16 residues. The V gene lost 1 base and the J gene lost 2 bases, with 15 bases spanning the gap. The chain's CDR3 is CASSQVRPARPYEQYF. The DNA for the CDR3 is TGTGCCAGCAGCCAAGTCAGGCCGGCTCGCCCCTACGAGCAGTACTTC.

This chain links TRBV28 with TRBJ1-4; no clear D gene. The V and J ends lost 3 bases and 3 bases respectively, with 8 bases between them. CDR3 size: 14 residues. CDR1 is MDHEN, CDR2 SYDVKM, per germline. This chain's CDR3 is CASSLRGSNEKLFF. In DNA form, the CDR3 reads TGTGCCAGCAGTTTGAGAGGTTCTAATGAAAAACTGTTTTTT.

The chain recombines TRBV19 with TRBJ1-5; D is undetermined. Germline assignment: CDR1 LNHDA and CDR2 SQIVND (reference sequence). The CDR3 covers 16 residues. CDR3 amino acids: CGSKSAAGYSNQPQHF. CDR3 nucleotides: TGTGGGTCGAAATCCGCGGCGGGATATAGCAATCAGCCCCAGCATTTT.

The rearrangement joins TRBV12-2 to TRBJ1-1. TRBV12-2 constitutes a pseudogene. This CDR3 comprises 14 residues. The CDR3 loop is CASRSPRGNTEAFF. The CDR3 DNA follows: TGTGCAAGTCGCTCCCCGAGAGGGAACACTGAAGCTTTCTTT.

The chain uses TRBV11-1 and TRBJ2-7; TRBD2 is a possible D gene (5 bases). The CDR3 has 14 amino acids. Germline CDR1 reads SGHAT; CDR2 reads FQDESV (reference sequence). The V end was cut by 3 bases, the J end by 0 bases, with 9 bases between. CDR3 coding DNA: TGTGCCAGCAGCTTGAGGAGGAGCTCCTACGAGCAGTACTTC. Translation: CASSLRRSSYEQYF.

The chain recombines TRBV24-1 with TRBJ2-3; 7 bases are shared with TRBD1. This CDR3 is 20 amino acids long. Germline lookup yields CDR1 KGHDR and CDR2 SFDVKD. The V segment lost 3 bases and the J segment 3 bases; nucleotides outside the gene matches: 20. In nucleotides, the CDR3 is TGTGCCACCAGTGATCCGCTCCCAGATGGGACAGTCGGCGGTACAGATACGCAGTATTTT. It yields the protein CATSDPLPDGTVGGTDTQYF.

The J gene is TRBJ2-1, the V gene TRBV2; tentatively, D is TRBD1 (6 bases). V lost 6 bases and J 0 bases, leaving 12 bases between the germline ends. Looked up from germline, CDR1 is SNHLY and CDR2 is FYNNEI. The CDR3 has 15 amino acids. In nucleotides, the CDR3 is TGTGCCAGCAGGAGGACAGAAACCTCCTACAATGAGCAGTTCTTC. This gives the protein CASRRTETSYNEQFF. Combining the CDR3 with reference TRBV2 and TRBJ2-1 gives the whole variable domain EPEVTQTPSHQVTQMGQEVILRCVPISNHLYFYWYRQILGQKVEFLVSFYNNEISEKSEIFDDQFSVERPDGSNFTLKIRSTKLEDSAMYFCASRRTETSYNEQFFGPGTRLTVL.

V and J are TRBV10-3 and TRBJ2-5; 7 nucleotides match TRBD1. Germline CDR1 ENHRY, CDR2 SYGVKD. The CDR3 length is 15 residues. Losses at the gene ends were 6 bases for V and 5 bases for J; bases not matched to a gene: 12. Here the CDR3 reads CAISEGQTWGETQYF. The CDR3 DNA follows: TGTGCCATCAGCGAGGGACAGACGTGGGGGGAGACCCAGTACTTC.

The CDR3 is CASIGGSSYEQYF. The CDR3 DNA is TGTGCCAGCATAGGGGGTAGTTCCTACGAGCAGTACTTC. This chain uses TRBV6-5 with TRBJ2-7; perhaps TRBD1 as D (6 bases). This CDR3 region has 13 residues. CDR1 and CDR2 from the germline V gene are MNHEY and SVGAGI. V was shortened by 7 bases and J by 1 base, with 11 bases between the two germline ends.

This chain joins TRBV18 and TRBJ1-6; tentative D call: TRBD1 (5 bases). The germline CDR1 and CDR2 sequences are KGHSH and LQKENI. V was clipped by 3 bases and J by 7 bases, with 10 bases between them. The CDR3 has 14 amino acids. CDR3 sequence (DNA): TGTGCCAGCTCACCGACGACAGCAAATTCACCCCTCCACTTT. This encodes CASSPTTANSPLHF.